Listed here are 23 T cell receptor beta chains from one sample, sequenced in a study of T-cell memory formation after mild COVID-19. TCRdb used MiXCR to reprocess the 5' RACE reads, holding one entry per CDR3 protein. The repertoire holds under 700,000 distinct CDR3 sequences, just over 20% seen once, with 9.5% to 15% in the top ten. Sequencing was done on a sample of PBMCs or a T cell subset sorted from them (not recorded which). All receptors come from an adult woman who had mild COVID-19 (a few samples of this study predate the infection). Cell type and time point are not known.

This sequence joins TRBV24-1 and TRBJ2-1; 9 nucleotides agree with TRBD1. Germline-derived CDR1 and CDR2 are KGHDR and SFDVKD. The CDR3 consists of 16 residues. The ends lost 2 bases at V and 10 bases at J; junction bases unmatched: 11. The CDR3 protein is CATSDYGTGWDGEQFF. CDR3 sequence (DNA): TGTGCCACCAGTGATTATGGGACAGGGTGGGATGGGGAGCAGTTCTTC.

This chain joins TRBV2 and TRBJ1-2; possible D gene TRBD1, 5 bases. V lost 1 base and J lost 11, with 17 bases in between. The CDR3 loop spans 14 amino acids. The germline V gene encodes CDR1 SNHLY and CDR2 FYNNEI. CDR3 amino acids: CASSEVRQPLGYTF. Here the CDR3 DNA reads TGTGCCAGCAGTGAAGTCAGACAGCCCCTAGGATACACCTTC.

The CDR3 region has the DNA TGTGCCAGCAGCTTTAGCGGGAGAACCAATGAGCAGTTCTTC. It specifies CASSFSGRTNEQFF. The rearrangement links TRBV5-5 to TRBJ2-1; 9 bases match TRBD2. There are 14 residues in the CDR3. Losses at the gene ends were 2 bases for V and 6 bases for J; bases not matched to a gene: 3. Per germline, CDR1 SGHKS and CDR2 YYEKEE (reference sequence).

The chain recombines TRBV7-2 with TRBJ2-1; D possibly corresponds to TRBD1 (5 bases). V lost 2 bases and J 6 bases, leaving 11 bases between the germline ends. Germline assignment: CDR1 SGHTA and CDR2 FQGNSA. The CDR3 consists of 14 residues. CDR3 in amino acids: CASSLIGVVNEQFF. CDR3 in DNA: TGTGCCAGCAGCTTAATAGGGGTTGTCAATGAGCAGTTCTTC.

This clonotype was found many times. The J gene is TRBJ2-7, the V gene TRBV4-1, with 7 nucleotides matching TRBD2. V shed 0 bases, J shed 0 bases, and the junction held 5 bases outside the gene matches. Germline V gene sequence: CDR1 MGHRA, CDR2 YSYEKL. CDR3 length: 16 amino acids. The CDR3 loop reads CASSQDPGGISYEQYF. The CDR3, as DNA: TGCGCCAGCAGCCAAGATCCCGGGGGGATCTCCTACGAGCAGTACTTC.

This rearrangement joins TRBV6-2 or TRBV6-3 to TRBJ2-1; 8 positions match TRBD2. Germline lookup yields CDR1 MNHEY and CDR2 SVGEGT. V lost 2 bases to trimming and J lost 9 bases; unmatched junction nucleotides: 9. The CDR3 consists of 15 residues. The CDR3 sequence: CASSYVSPGRVEQFF. In DNA, the CDR3 is TGTGCCAGCAGTTACGTTTCCCCCGGGAGGGTTGAGCAGTTCTTC.

The genes are TRBV4-2 and TRBJ2-7; a possible D gene is TRBD2 (6 bases). Germline loops: CDR1 LGHNA, CDR2 YNFKEQ. V was cut by 0 bases and J by 9 bases, with 21 bases left in between. The CDR3 loop spans 16 amino acids. CDR3 sequence (DNA): TGTGCCAGCAGCCAAGATCTCGGCGGGGCCCTCTACCGGCAGTACTTC. Protein product: CASSQDLGGALYRQYF.

The chain links TRBV7-3 to TRBJ2-3, with 10 nucleotides matching TRBD2. In germline, CDR1 is SGHTA, CDR2 FQGTGA. This CDR3 region has 15 residues. V shed 4 bases and J 4 bases; nucleotides not matched to a gene: 5. CDR3 DNA: TGTGCCAGCAGCTCTGAGAGCGGGGGGGCAGATACGCAGTATTTT. Translated, it gives CASSSESGGADTQYF.

This clonotype was found a few times. The chain is built from TRBV3-1 and TRBJ1-1, with no clear D. The germline V gene has CDR1 LGHDT and CDR2 YNNKEL (reference sequence). CDR3 size: 13 residues. Trimming removed 0 bases at V and 8 bases at J, with 10 bases between. The DNA for the CDR3 is TGTGCCAGCAGCCAAGATAGGGCCAGAGAAGCTTTCTTT. Translation gives CASSQDRAREAFF.

The rearrangement uses TRBV12-3 or TRBV12-4 and TRBJ1-5, with D perhaps TRBD1 (6 bases). The CDR3 contains 13 residues. Deletions cut 3 bases from V and 11 bases from J, with 14 bases between. Here the CDR3 reads CASSFGGGKSQHF. The CDR3 bases are TGTGCCAGCAGTTTTGGAGGGGGGAAGTCCCAGCATTTT.

The rearrangement uses TRBV24-1 and TRBJ2-3; D could derive from TRBD1 or TRBD2 (5 bases each). This CDR3 spans 13 amino acids. V shed 12 bases and J shed 2 bases, with 14 bases lying between them. From germline, CDR1 is KGHDR and CDR2 SFDVKD. CDR3 sequence reads: CAAGTTITDTQYF. The CDR3 DNA reads TGTGCCGCCGGGACGACTATCACAGATACGCAGTATTTT.

This clonotype was observed a few times. The J gene is TRBJ2-1, the V gene TRBV7-2, with D perhaps matching TRBD2 (5 bases). The CDR3 is 14 amino acids. V was clipped by 6 bases and J by 15 bases, with 24 bases between them. Germline V gives CDR1 SGHTA, CDR2 FQGNSA. CDR3 DNA: TGTGCCAGCAGTCGACCGGAACTAGTTGAGATGCCGTTCTTC. Amino acids: CASSRPELVEMPFF. The whole variable domain, remainder taken from reference TRBV7-2 and TRBJ2-1, is GAGVSQSPSNKVTEKGKDVELRCDPISGHTALYWYRQSLGQGLEFLIYFQGNSAPDKSGLPSDRFSAERTGGSVSTLTIQRTQQEDSAVYLCASSRPELVEMPFFGPGTRLTVL.

The V call is TRBV2, the J call TRBJ1-2, with D hard to call. Per germline, CDR1 SNHLY and CDR2 FYNNEI. The CDR3 sequence is 13 residues long. Trimming took 3 bases from V and 8 from J, leaving 13 bases between them. The CDR3 is CASSDTRSRGYTF. For the CDR3, the DNA is TGTGCCAGCAGTGACACCAGGTCGCGGGGCTACACCTTC. The whole variable domain, remainder taken from reference TRBV2 and TRBJ1-2, is EPEVTQTPSHQVTQMGQEVILRCVPISNHLYFYWYRQILGQKVEFLVSFYNNEISEKSEIFDDQFSVERPDGSNFTLKIRSTKLEDSAMYFCASSDTRSRGYTFGSGTRLTVV.

The V call is TRBV5-6, the J call TRBJ2-1, with a weak D call TRBD1 (8 bases). The CDR3 sequence is 17 residues long. Germline CDR1 SGHDT, CDR2 YYEEEE. V lost 3 bases and J lost 5, with 21 bases in between. CDR3 sequence (DNA): TGTGCCAGCAGCTGGAAAACACAGGGGGGGTATAACAATGAGCAGTTCTTC. Its translation is CASSWKTQGGYNNEQFF.

The V call is TRBV7-8, the J call TRBJ2-3, with 12 nucleotides matching TRBD2. CDR3 length equals 16 residues. Germline V gene lookup returns CDR1 SGHVS and CDR2 FQNEAQ. The V gene end was trimmed by 4 bases and the J gene end by 6 bases; junction bases not matched to a gene: 8. As DNA, the CDR3 is TGTGCCAGCAGCTCACTAGCGGGGGGCCCCGCGGATACGCAGTATTTT. Residues: CASSSLAGGPADTQYF. The entire variable domain, with the rest obtained from reference TRBV7-8 and TRBJ2-3, is as follows: GAGVSQSPRYKVAKRGQDVALRCDPISGHVSLFWYQQALGQGPEFLTYFQNEAQLDKSGLPSDRFFAERPEGSVSTLKIQRTQQEDSAVYLCASSSLAGGPADTQYFGPGTRLTVL.

The chain joins TRBV7-9 to TRBJ1-1; tentative D call: TRBD1 (6 bases). This CDR3 has 16 residues. Germline CDR1 and CDR2: SEHNR and FQNEAQ (reference sequence). The V end was cut by 5 bases, the J end by 0 bases, with 16 bases between. The CDR3 region has the DNA TGTGCCAGCAGCCATGGGACACCTCGTATGAACACTGAAGCTTTCTTT. This codes for CASSHGTPRMNTEAFF.

This clonotype appeared a few times. The J gene is TRBJ1-1, the V gene TRBV11-3; D is undetermined. V was trimmed by 2 bases and J by 5 bases, leaving 12 bases between them. The CDR3 consists of 14 residues. Per the germline V gene, CDR1 is SGHNT and CDR2 is YENEEA. This chain's CDR3 is CASSLRPGWTEAFF. The CDR3, as DNA: TGTGCCAGCAGCTTACGACCTGGTTGGACTGAAGCTTTCTTT.

This clonotype was seen more than once but under ten times. The J gene is TRBJ2-1, the V gene TRBV5-1, with D maybe TRBD2 (6 bases). The germline CDR1 and CDR2 sequences are SGHRS and YFSETQ. CDR3 length equals 14 residues. V shed 4 bases and J shed 7 bases, with 15 bases lying between them. In nucleotides, the CDR3 is TGCGCCAGCAGCCCCTTAGCGGAGAAAAATGAGCAGTTCTTC. Translation: CASSPLAEKNEQFF.

The V call is TRBV6-5, the J call TRBJ2-7; 14 bases agree with TRBD2. With 2 bases clipped from V and 9 bases from J, the junction kept 6 bases outside the gene matches. CDR1 MNHEY and CDR2 SVGAGI come from the germline V gene. CDR3 size: 15 residues. CDR3 DNA sequence: TGTGCCAGCAGTTACCCGGGGACTAGCGGGAGAGTGCAGTACTTC. Its protein is CASSYPGTSGRVQYF.

The chain employs TRBV15 and TRBJ2-2, with D perhaps matching TRBD1 (6 bases). The V gene lost 4 bases and the J gene lost 6 bases, with 12 bases spanning the gap. Germline-derived CDR1 and CDR2 are LNHNV and YYDKDF (reference sequence). This CDR3 has 14 residues. The CDR3 DNA is TGTGCCACCAGCATGAACAGGGCGGCCGGGGAGCTGTTTTTT. This translates into CATSMNRAAGELFF.

J is TRBJ2-2 and V is TRBV15; D gene unclear. This CDR3 is built from 13 residues. In germline, CDR1 is LNHNV, CDR2 YYDKDF (reference sequence). Between the trimmed V and J ends, which lost 0 bases and 7 bases, there was a span of 6 bases. CDR3: CATSRDYVGELFF. In DNA, the CDR3 is TGTGCCACCAGCAGAGATTATGTCGGGGAGCTGTTTTTT.

This clonotype was seen ten or more times. The J gene is TRBJ2-5, the V gene TRBV7-2; 9 positions agree with TRBD1. Looked up from germline, CDR1 is SGHTA and CDR2 is FQGNSA. This CDR3 region has 15 residues. The V segment lost 9 bases and the J segment 1 base; nucleotides outside the gene matches: 9. The CDR3: CASSLGTGIQETQYF. In DNA, the CDR3 is TGTGCCAGTTCCCTCGGGACAGGGATCCAAGAGACCCAGTACTTC.

The rearrangement joins TRBV7-3 to TRBJ2-2; D may be TRBD1 (5 bases). V lost 1 base and J 6 bases, leaving 12 bases between the germline ends. The CDR3 covers 15 residues. Germline V CDR1 and CDR2: SGHTA, FQGTGA. The CDR3 region is CASSLIGANAGELFF. CDR3 nucleotide sequence: TGTGCCAGCAGCTTAATTGGGGCAAACGCCGGGGAGCTGTTTTTT.